The 20 T cell receptor beta chains listed next were all sequenced from one sample in a study of T-cell reconstitution after alpha-beta-depleted transplantation in children. Unique molecular identifiers tagged the TCRbeta library. MiXCR was run by TCRdb on the PCR reads, yielding one entry per CDR3 protein. The sample lists hundreds of thousands of distinct CDR3 sequences; 15% to 20% were seen once. Sequencing used PBMCs from the stem cell graft donor, obtained from the stem cell graft. The source of these receptors is a human donor who donated a stem cell graft to a child with acute lymphoblastic leukemia.

The J gene is TRBJ2-1, the V gene TRBV14, with D possibly TRBD2 on 6 matching bases. Germline lookup yields CDR1 SGHDN and CDR2 FVKESK. The CDR3 is 16 residues long. The V end was cut by 3 bases, the J end by 2 bases, with 14 bases between. The CDR3 loop is CASSHPRTKTYNEQFF. The CDR3, as DNA: TGTGCCAGCAGCCACCCTAGGACTAAAACCTACAATGAGCAGTTCTTC.

V gene TRBV7-3 combines with J gene TRBJ2-1; possible D gene TRBD1, 6 bases. Trimming left V 4 bases short and J 7 bases short, with 14 bases between. The germline V gene encodes CDR1 SGHTA and CDR2 FQGTGA. This CDR3 comprises 14 residues. DNA of the CDR3: TGTGCCAGCAGCTCCCAACCCCAGGGGAATGAGCAGTTCTTC. Its translation is CASSSQPQGNEQFF.

This chain connects TRBV7-3 to TRBJ2-7, with a tentative D call TRBD2 (5 bases). The CDR3 has 14 residues. Per the germline V gene, CDR1 is SGHTA and CDR2 is FQGTGA. The germline V and J ends were trimmed by 4 bases and 6 bases, with 16 bases remaining between them. CDR3: CASSSLPGSSEQYF. The DNA of the CDR3 is TGTGCCAGCAGCTCATTGCCGGGAAGCAGCGAGCAGTACTTC.

The table lists this clonotype with many counts. The chain combines TRBV5-1 with TRBJ1-6, with a possible D match to TRBD1 (5 bases). The V end was cut by 4 bases, the J end by 11 bases, with 16 bases between. Germline lookup yields CDR1 SGHRS and CDR2 YFSETQ. The CDR3 runs 14 residues. This CDR3 is CASSSGTGLTPLHF. The DNA of the CDR3 is TGCGCCAGCAGCAGCGGGACGGGTCTGACACCCCTCCACTTT.

This clonotype has a handful of counts. The rearrangement uses TRBV5-6 and TRBJ2-5; 8 positions match TRBD2. Unmatched junction bases numbered 4, after V lost 2 bases and J lost 1 base. Germline V lookup: CDR1 SGHDT, CDR2 YYEEEE. CDR3 size: 15 residues. The CDR3 here is CASSFLSGSQETQYF. The CDR3 nucleotides are TGTGCCAGCAGCTTTCTCAGCGGGAGCCAAGAGACCCAGTACTTC.

In its sample, this clonotype was seen a few times. The chain recombines TRBV5-1 with TRBJ2-6, with D possibly TRBD1 on 5 matching bases. Trimming took off 0 bases at V and 0 bases at J, with 10 bases between the two ends. The length of the CDR3 is 17 residues. Per the germline V gene, CDR1 is SGHRS and CDR2 is YFSETQ. This CDR3 reads CASSLGQISSGANVLTF. The CDR3 DNA sequence: TGCGCCAGCAGCTTGGGACAGATAAGCTCTGGGGCCAACGTCCTGACTTTC.

This clonotype was found once. The chain links TRBV7-9 to TRBJ2-7; TRBD1 matches 7 bases. V dropped 6 bases and J dropped 3; count of bases not matched to a gene: 8. This CDR3 has 14 residues. Germline V gene lookup returns CDR1 SEHNR and CDR2 FQNEAQ (reference sequence). Here the CDR3 DNA reads TGTGCCAGCAGGCCAACGACAGGGAGCTACGAGCAGTACTTC. Translating it yields CASRPTTGSYEQYF. Looking up the rest from reference TRBV7-9 and TRBJ2-7 gives the full variable domain: DTGVSQNPRHKITKRGQNVTFRCDPISEHNRLYWYRQTLGQGPEFLTYFQNEAQLEKSRLLSDRFSAERPKGSFSTLEIQRTEQGDSAMYLCASRPTTGSYEQYFGPGTRLTVT.

The J gene is TRBJ2-5, the V gene TRBV20-1; D not resolved. With 8 bases removed from V and 0 bases from J, the gap between germline ends came to 13 bases. Germline lookup yields CDR1 DFQATT and CDR2 SNEGSKA (reference sequence). The CDR3 covers 13 residues. The chain's CDR3 is CSCRQLYQETQYF. The CDR3 DNA follows: TGCAGTTGCCGACAACTGTACCAAGAGACCCAGTACTTC.

This clonotype was seen more than once but under ten times. This chain joins TRBV4-2 and TRBJ2-1; 10 nucleotides agree with TRBD2. The germline V gene has CDR1 LGHNA and CDR2 YNFKEQ. The junction had 9 bases not matched to a gene; V was cut back by 0 bases and J by 7 bases. The CDR3 loop spans 17 amino acids. CDR3 sequence: CASSQDGASGRGNEQFF. DNA for the CDR3: TGTGCCAGCAGCCAAGACGGGGCTAGCGGGAGAGGAAATGAGCAGTTCTTC.

The rearrangement links TRBV20-1 to TRBJ2-7, with 9 positions matching TRBD1. The V gene end was trimmed by 0 bases and the J gene end by 3 bases; junction bases not matched to a gene: 6. Germline CDR1 is DFQATT and CDR2 is SNEGSKA (reference sequence). This CDR3 contains 15 residues. The CDR3 here is CSARDLGQGFYEQYF. The CDR3 nucleotides are TGCAGTGCTAGAGATCTTGGACAGGGGTTCTACGAGCAGTACTTC.

This clonotype was observed a handful of times. This chain links TRBV3-1 with TRBJ2-7; the match to TRBD2 covers 7 bases. Trimming cost V 5 bases and J 1 base; bases outside gene matches: 5. Germline V gene data show CDR1 as LGHDT and CDR2 as YNNKEL (reference sequence). This CDR3 is 14 amino acids long. DNA of the CDR3: TGTGCCAGCAGCGAGACTAGCAGGTCCTACGAGCAGTACTTC. This sequence encodes CASSETSRSYEQYF.

This clonotype was seen a few times. The CDR3 reads CSVEDRGWEKLFF. CDR3 nucleotides: TGCAGCGTTGAGGACAGGGGTTGGGAAAAACTGTTTTTT. V usage is TRBV29-1 and J usage is TRBJ1-4; 9 bases are shared with TRBD1. Trimming cost V 3 bases and J 8 bases; bases outside gene matches: 4. CDR3 size: 13 residues. Germline assignment: CDR1 SQVTM and CDR2 ANQGSEA.

The table lists this clonotype with many counts. V gene TRBV27 combines with J gene TRBJ2-7; 10 nucleotides align to TRBD2. CDR1 is MNHEY, CDR2 SMNVEV, per germline (reference sequence). Trimming at V came to 5 bases and at J to 2 bases, leaving 6 bases not matched to a gene. The CDR3 loop spans 15 amino acids. DNA of the CDR3: TGTGCCAGCAGTGTTGGACTAGCGGATACCTACGAGCAGTACTTC. It yields the protein CASSVGLADTYEQYF.

The chain carries TRBV25-1 and TRBJ1-2; D ambiguous. V was trimmed by 2 bases and J by 5 bases, leaving 12 bases between them. The CDR3 loop spans 14 amino acids. The germline V gene encodes CDR1 MGHDK and CDR2 SYGVNS. The CDR3 DNA follows: TGTGCCAGCAGTGAACCCGGTTCGGCGTATGGCTACACCTTC. Protein product: CASSEPGSAYGYTF.

The genes are TRBV5-1 and TRBJ2-7, with D perhaps matching TRBD1 or TRBD2 (5 bases each). In germline, CDR1 is SGHRS, CDR2 YFSETQ. Trimming took off 3 bases at V and 1 base at J, with 14 bases between the two ends. This CDR3 contains 15 residues. CDR3 DNA sequence: TGCGCCAGCAGCTCGCTTGGGACGGAATCCTACGAGCAGTACTTC. Translated, it gives CASSSLGTESYEQYF.

In its sample, this clonotype was seen a few times. The rearrangement joins TRBV6-5 to TRBJ2-3; D remains ambiguous. The CDR3 totals 13 residues. CDR1 and CDR2 (germline): MNHEY, SVGAGI. Trimming stripped 2 bases from V and 3 bases from J, with 6 bases between. The CDR3 DNA reads as TGTGCCAGCAGTTACACTATAACAGATACGCAGTATTTT. Translating it yields CASSYTITDTQYF.

The J gene is TRBJ2-7, the V gene TRBV5-1, with D tentatively TRBD2 (6 bases). Germline V gives CDR1 SGHRS, CDR2 YFSETQ. The CDR3 is made up of 14 amino acids. The germline V and J ends were trimmed by 2 bases and 4 bases, with 13 bases remaining between them. CDR3 sequence: CASSFGGVGYEQYF. As DNA, the CDR3 is TGCGCCAGCAGCTTCGGAGGGGTAGGATACGAGCAGTACTTC.

This clonotype occurred a few times. This CDR3 is CASSLAGSGRTYEQYF. Here the CDR3 DNA reads TGCGCCAGCAGCTTGGCCGGTAGCGGGAGAACCTACGAGCAGTACTTC. V is TRBV5-1 and J is TRBJ2-7; TRBD2 aligns across 9 bases. Germline CDR1 SGHRS, CDR2 YFSETQ. Trimming removed 0 bases from V and 2 bases from J; junction bases left unmatched: 6. The CDR3 has 16 residues.

The J gene is TRBJ2-1, the V gene TRBV5-1, with a weak D call TRBD2 (5 bases). Trimming pared 4 bases from V and 2 bases from J, leaving 16 bases between. This CDR3 has 16 amino acids. Germline V lookup: CDR1 SGHRS, CDR2 YFSETQ. The CDR3, as DNA: TGCGCCAGCAGCCTAGGGCTAGCACCGGCCTACAATGAGCAGTTCTTC. Amino acid sequence: CASSLGLAPAYNEQFF. The variable domain in full, completed from reference TRBV5-1 and TRBJ2-1, reads KAGVTQTPRYLIKTRGQQVTLSCSPISGHRSVSWYQQTPGQGLQFLFEYFSETQRNKGNFPGRFSGRQFSNSRSEMNVSTLELGDSALYLCASSLGLAPAYNEQFFGPGTRLTVL.

This clonotype has more than one count but fewer than ten. This sequence joins TRBV6-1 and TRBJ2-7; D is possibly TRBD2 (6 bases). The ends were cut back, 5 bases at V and 2 bases at J, with 13 bases in the middle. The CDR3 is made up of 14 amino acids. From germline, CDR1 is MNHNS and CDR2 SASEGT. The CDR3 loop is CASSPPGLPYEQYF. CDR3 nucleotide sequence: TGTGCCAGCAGTCCCCCGGGACTCCCCTACGAGCAGTACTTC.